A single sample is the source of the 4 T cell receptor beta chains below, sequenced in a study of cytotoxic CD8 clonotypes in ibrutinib-treated CLL. The data were produced by immunoSEQ multiplex PCR, yet TCRdb's version contains in-frame clones alone and is incomplete. Of about 160,000 clones in the sample, nearly 90% were seen once. This specimen was PBMCs, taken at disease progression, from a patient treated with ibrutinib. These receptors originate from a human donor with chronic lymphocytic leukemia.

The chain combines TRBV10-1 with TRBJ2-7, with TRBD2 identical over 14 bases. With V trimmed by 6 bases and J by 3 bases, 10 bases remained unmatched. Looked up from germline, CDR1 is WNHNN and CDR2 is SYGVQD (reference sequence). The CDR3 totals 17 residues. The CDR3 is CASSPGLAGGGIYEQYF. CDR3 coding DNA: TGCGCCAGCAGCCCAGGACTAGCGGGAGGAGGAATCTACGAGCAGTACTTC.

The chain carries TRBV25-1 and TRBJ1-1; D possibly corresponds to TRBD1 (6 bases). The V end was cut by 3 bases, the J end by 1 base, with 15 bases between. This CDR3 is built from 16 residues. From germline, CDR1 is MGHDK and CDR2 SYGVNS. The CDR3 region is CASSDGGGGRNTEAFF. The CDR3 DNA follows: TGTGCCAGCAGTGATGGGGGCGGGGGTAGGAACACTGAAGCTTTCTTT.

The chain links TRBV5-1 to TRBJ1-1, with TRBD1 matching over 8 bases. Losses at the gene ends were 3 bases for V and 0 bases for J; bases not matched to a gene: 10. The CDR3 runs to 17 residues. Germline V gene data show CDR1 as SGHRS and CDR2 as YFSETQ. CDR3 sequence (DNA): TGCGCCAGCAGCTGGGGGGACAGGTTAGTTGTGAACACTGAAGCTTTCTTT. Residues: CASSWGDRLVVNTEAFF.

CDR3 loop: CASSKVPTWDEQYF. The CDR3 DNA reads TGTGCCAGCAGCAAAGTCCCCACGTGGGACGAGCAGTACTTC. The chain couples TRBV21-1 to TRBJ2-7. TRBV21-1 is a pseudogene locus. The length of the CDR3 is 14 residues.